This T cell receptor beta chain was obtained from a study of T cell clonality in common variable immunodeficiency. Study-level findings and limits: Shared TCRbeta clones were fewer between CVID subjects than controls.

This clone was seen at least ten times. Its matching antigen is unknown. The CDR3 end is not reached by the read, which stops 3 residues before it; the germline J gene fills it in. Sequenced by immunoSEQ multiplex PCR; TCRdb stores in-frame clones only, minus some. The sample has about 39,000 clones, none seen only once. Each donor provided roughly 5 to 8 ml of heparinized whole blood. Germline V gives CDR1 SGHTA, CDR2 FQGNSA. This CDR3 has 15 amino acids. With 1 base clipped from V and 9 bases from J, the junction kept 8 bases outside the gene matches. The chain couples TRBV7-2 to TRBJ2-2; TRBD2 aligns across 7 bases. The sequencing input was peripheral blood mononuclear cells. The receptor's source is a person between 18 and 69 years old in good health. The CDR3 DNA, read in part, is TGTGCCAGCAGCTTAGTAGGCGGGAGCAACTGGGAG. It specifies CASSLVGGSNWE. The full CDR3 protein is CASSLVGGSNWELFF.